This entry describes one TCR beta chain. The antigen is not known. TCRdb's copy holds only in-frame clones and misses some; the assay was immunoSEQ multiplex PCR. This sample yields about 82,000 clones, of which around 92% are seen a single time; about 0.68% belongs to the top ten. The sample comes from a study of cytomegalovirus exposure and HLA in healthy donors. V shed 1 base and J 5 bases; nucleotides not matched to a gene: 6. Germline CDR1 GTSNPN, CDR2 SVGIG (reference sequence). This CDR3 comprises 15 residues. Study-wide results and limits: The study designated around 150 TCR beta chains cytomegalovirus-associated. That first-cohort TCR clusters tended to co-occur in the 100 to 150 validation repertoires was found in a later analysis.

This chain joins TRBV30 and TRBJ1-1; 11 bases agree with TRBD1. The clonotype was recovered from a man aged 18 to 30 in good health and CMV-seronegative. The sample taken for sequencing was PBMCs. CDR3 in amino acids: CAWSGWGQGGTEAFF. As DNA, the CDR3 is TGTGCCTGGAGTGGATGGGGACAGGGGGGGACTGAAGCTTTCTTT.